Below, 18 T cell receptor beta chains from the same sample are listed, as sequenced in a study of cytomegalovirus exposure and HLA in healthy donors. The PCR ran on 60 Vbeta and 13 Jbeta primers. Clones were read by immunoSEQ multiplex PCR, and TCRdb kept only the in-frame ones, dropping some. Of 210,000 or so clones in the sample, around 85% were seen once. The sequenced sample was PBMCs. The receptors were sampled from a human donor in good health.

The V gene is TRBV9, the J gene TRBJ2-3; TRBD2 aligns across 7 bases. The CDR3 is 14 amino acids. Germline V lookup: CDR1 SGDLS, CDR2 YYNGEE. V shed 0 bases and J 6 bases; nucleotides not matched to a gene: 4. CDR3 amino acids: CASSVVGGGDTQYF. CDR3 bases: TGTGCCAGCAGCGTAGTGGGGGGAGGGGATACGCAGTATTTT. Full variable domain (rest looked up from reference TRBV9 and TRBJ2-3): DSGVTQTPKHLITATGQRVTLRCSPRSGDLSVYWYQQSLDQGLQFLIQYYNGEERAKGNILERFSAQQFPDLHSELNLSSLELGDSALYFCASSVVGGGDTQYFGPGTRLTVL.

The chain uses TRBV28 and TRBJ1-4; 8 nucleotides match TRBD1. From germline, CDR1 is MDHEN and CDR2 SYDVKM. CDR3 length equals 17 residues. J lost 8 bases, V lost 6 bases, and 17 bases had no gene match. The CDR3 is CASSHGVSGTGFEKLFF. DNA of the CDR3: TGTGCCAGCAGCCACGGGGTCTCCGGGACAGGATTCGAAAAACTGTTTTTT.

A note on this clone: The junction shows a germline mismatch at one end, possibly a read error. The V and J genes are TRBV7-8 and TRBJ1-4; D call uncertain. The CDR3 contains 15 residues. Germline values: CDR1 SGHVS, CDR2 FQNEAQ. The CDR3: CASSVPGAANEKLFF. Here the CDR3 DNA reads TGTGCCAGCAGCGTACCAGGTGCAGCTAATGAGAAACTGTTTTTT.

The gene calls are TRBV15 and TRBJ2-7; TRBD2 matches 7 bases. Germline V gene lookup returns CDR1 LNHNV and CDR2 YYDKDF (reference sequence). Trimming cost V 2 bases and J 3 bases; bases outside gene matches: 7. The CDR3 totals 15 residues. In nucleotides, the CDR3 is TGTGCCACCAGCAGACACTCCGGGACTAACTACGAGCAGTACTTC. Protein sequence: CATSRHSGTNYEQYF.

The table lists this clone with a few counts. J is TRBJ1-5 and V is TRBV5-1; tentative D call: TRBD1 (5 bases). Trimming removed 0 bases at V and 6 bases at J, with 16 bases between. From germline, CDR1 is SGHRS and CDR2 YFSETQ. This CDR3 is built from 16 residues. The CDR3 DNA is TGCGCCAGCAGCTTGGGGGCTTTGCAGGGTAGTCAGCCCCAGCATTTT. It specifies CASSLGALQGSQPQHF. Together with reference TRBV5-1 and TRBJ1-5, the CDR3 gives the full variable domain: KAGVTQTPRYLIKTRGQQVTLSCSPISGHRSVSWYQQTPGQGLQFLFEYFSETQRNKGNFPGRFSGRQFSNSRSEMNVSTLELGDSALYLCASSLGALQGSQPQHFGDGTRLSIL.

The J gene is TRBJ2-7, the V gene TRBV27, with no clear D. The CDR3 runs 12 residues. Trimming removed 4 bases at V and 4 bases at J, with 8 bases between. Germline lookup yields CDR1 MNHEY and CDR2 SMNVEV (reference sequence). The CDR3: CASSSSVYEQYF. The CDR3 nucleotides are TGTGCCAGCAGTTCTAGTGTATACGAGCAGTACTTC.

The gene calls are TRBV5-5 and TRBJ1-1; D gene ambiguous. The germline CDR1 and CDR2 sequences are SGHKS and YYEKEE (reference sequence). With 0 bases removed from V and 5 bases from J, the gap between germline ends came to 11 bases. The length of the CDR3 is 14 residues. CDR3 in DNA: TGTGCCAGCAGCTTGGTGAGGCAAACTACTGAAGCTTTCTTT. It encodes CASSLVRQTTEAFF.

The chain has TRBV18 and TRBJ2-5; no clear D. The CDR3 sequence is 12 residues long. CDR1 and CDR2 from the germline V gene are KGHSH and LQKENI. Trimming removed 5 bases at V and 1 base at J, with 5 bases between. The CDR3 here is CASSTSQETQYF. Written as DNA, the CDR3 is TGTGCCAGCTCAACAAGCCAAGAGACCCAGTACTTC.

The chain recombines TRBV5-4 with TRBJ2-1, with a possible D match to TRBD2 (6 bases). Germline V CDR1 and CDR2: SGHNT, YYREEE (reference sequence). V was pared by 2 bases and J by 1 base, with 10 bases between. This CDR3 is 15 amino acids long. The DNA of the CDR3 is TGTGCCAGCAGCTTCGAGACTAGTTCCTACAATGAGCAGTTCTTC. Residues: CASSFETSSYNEQFF.

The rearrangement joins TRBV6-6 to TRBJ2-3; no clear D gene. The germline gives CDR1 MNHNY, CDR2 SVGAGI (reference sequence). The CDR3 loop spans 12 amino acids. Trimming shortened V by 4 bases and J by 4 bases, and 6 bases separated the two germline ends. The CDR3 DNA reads TGTGCCAGCAGTTTAGACTCAGATACGCAGTATTTT. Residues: CASSLDSDTQYF.

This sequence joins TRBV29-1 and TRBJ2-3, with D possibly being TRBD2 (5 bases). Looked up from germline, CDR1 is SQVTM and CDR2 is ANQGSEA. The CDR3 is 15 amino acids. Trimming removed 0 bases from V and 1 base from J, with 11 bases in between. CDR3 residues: CSVEDLARGTDTQYF. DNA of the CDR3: TGCAGCGTTGAAGATTTGGCGCGGGGCACAGATACGCAGTATTTT.

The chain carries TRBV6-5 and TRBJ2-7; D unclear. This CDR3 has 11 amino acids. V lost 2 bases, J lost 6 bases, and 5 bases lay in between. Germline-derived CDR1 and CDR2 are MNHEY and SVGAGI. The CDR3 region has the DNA TGTGCCAGCAGTTACCAGGCCGAGCAGTACTTC. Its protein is CASSYQAEQYF.

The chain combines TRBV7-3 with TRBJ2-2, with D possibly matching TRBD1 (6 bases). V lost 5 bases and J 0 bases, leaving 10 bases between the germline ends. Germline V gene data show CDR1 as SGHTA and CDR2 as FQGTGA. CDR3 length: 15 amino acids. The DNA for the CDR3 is TGTGCCAGCAGCCCTCAGGGGACGAACACCGGGGAGCTGTTTTTT. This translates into CASSPQGTNTGELFF.

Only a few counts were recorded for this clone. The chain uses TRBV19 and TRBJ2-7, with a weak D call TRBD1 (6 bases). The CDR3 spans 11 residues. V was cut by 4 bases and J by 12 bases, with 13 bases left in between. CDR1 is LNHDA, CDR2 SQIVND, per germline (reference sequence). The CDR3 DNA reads TGTGCCAGTAGTACACAGGGTGTTCCGTACTTC. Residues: CASSTQGVPYF.

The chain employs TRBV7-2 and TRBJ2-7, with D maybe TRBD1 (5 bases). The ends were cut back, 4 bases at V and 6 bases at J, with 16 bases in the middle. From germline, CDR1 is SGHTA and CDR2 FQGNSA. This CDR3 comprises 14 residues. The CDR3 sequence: CASSSQGRGGEQYF. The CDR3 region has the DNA TGTGCCAGCAGCTCCCAGGGTAGGGGTGGCGAGCAGTACTTC.

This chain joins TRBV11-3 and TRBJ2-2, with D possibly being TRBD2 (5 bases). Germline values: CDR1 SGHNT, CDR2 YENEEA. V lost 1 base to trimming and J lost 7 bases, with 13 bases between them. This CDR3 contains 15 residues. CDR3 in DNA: TGTGCCAGCAGCTTAGGGAGGTTAAGTAACGGGGAGCTGTTTTTT. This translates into CASSLGRLSNGELFF.

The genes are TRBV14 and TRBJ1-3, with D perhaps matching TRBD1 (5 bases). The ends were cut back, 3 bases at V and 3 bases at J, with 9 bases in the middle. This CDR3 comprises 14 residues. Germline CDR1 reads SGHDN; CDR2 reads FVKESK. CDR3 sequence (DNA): TGTGCCAGCAGCCATAGGGGATTTGGAAACACCATATATTTT. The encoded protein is CASSHRGFGNTIYF.

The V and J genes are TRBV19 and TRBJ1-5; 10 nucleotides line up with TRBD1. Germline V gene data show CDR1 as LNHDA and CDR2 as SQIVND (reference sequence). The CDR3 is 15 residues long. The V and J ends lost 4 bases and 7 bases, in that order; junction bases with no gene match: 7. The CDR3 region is CASSKGQGPGQPQHF. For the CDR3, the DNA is TGTGCCAGTAGTAAGGGACAGGGGCCGGGGCAGCCCCAGCATTTT.